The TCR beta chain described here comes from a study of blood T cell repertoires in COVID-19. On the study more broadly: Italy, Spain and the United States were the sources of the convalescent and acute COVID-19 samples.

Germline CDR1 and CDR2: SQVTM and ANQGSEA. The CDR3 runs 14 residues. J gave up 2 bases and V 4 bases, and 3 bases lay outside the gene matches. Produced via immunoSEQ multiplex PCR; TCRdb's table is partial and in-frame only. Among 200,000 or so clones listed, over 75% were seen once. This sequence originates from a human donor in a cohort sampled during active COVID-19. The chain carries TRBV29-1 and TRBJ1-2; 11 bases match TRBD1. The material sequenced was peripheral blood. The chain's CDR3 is CSVGGTGGNYGYTF. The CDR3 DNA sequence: TGCAGCGTTGGAGGGACAGGGGGAAACTATGGCTACACCTTC. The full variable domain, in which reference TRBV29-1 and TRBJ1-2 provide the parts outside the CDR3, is SAVISQKPSRDICQRGTSLTIQCQVDSQVTMMFWYRQQPGQSLTLIATANQGSEATYESGFVIDKFPISRPNLTFSTLTVSNMSPEDSSIYLCSVGGTGGNYGYTFGSGTRLTVV.